This T cell receptor (beta chain) originates from a study of T-cell memory formation after mild COVID-19 (dated by TCRdb to 2020 to 2022). With regard to the full study: TCR sequence clusters from the two donors were largely donor specific. In two donors, T-cell clones that expanded and contracted after mild COVID-19 were followed by sequencing TCRalpha and TCRbeta repertoires longitudinally. Two young, previously healthy adult volunteers, one female and one male, were included in the cohort.

The CDR3 covers 15 residues, taking in both the cysteine and the phenylalanine. The DNA shown is the 45-base CDR3, in frame from base 1. CDR1 and CDR2, looked up from the germline V gene, are LGHNA and YSLEER. Relative to germline, V is 0 bases shorter and J is 4 bases shorter, with 11 bases between their ends. This clonotype was seen many times. Its antigen has not been determined. Per-base quality was not reported, and no clone a single base away is much larger than it. Ficoll-Paque density gradient centrifugation was used to isolate PBMCs. Beyond this particular receptor, the publication reports: Some responding clones were detected in pre-infection memory, suggesting pre-existing cross-reactive memory T cells joined the SARS-CoV-2 response. Contracting CD4+ clones were found mainly in CM and EM memory subsets, while CD8+ clones were enriched in EMRA. The second-wave clones that peaked on day 37 were not confirmed to be SARS-CoV-2 specific. The study included only a couple of mild cases, and larger cohorts that include severe cases with pre-infection samples were judged to be necessary. Clones contracting from day 15 to 85 had balanced CD4/CD8 phenotypes, while a second wave expanding from day 15 to 37 was biased towards CD4+.

Reads for this sample came from an Illumina NovaSeq 6000. TCRalpha and TCRbeta cDNA libraries were constructed by 5'RACE with constant-segment primers, with sample barcodes and unique molecular identifiers being introduced. Trizol reagent was used to extract RNA from every sample. Amplification of the libraries took two PCR steps, and the second step added a second sample barcode plus Illumina TruSeq adapters. The libraries were sequenced on an Illumina NovaSeq using 2 x 150 bp paired-end reads. The paper's data handling went like this. Demultiplexing of reads and collapsing into UMI-guided consensus sequences were performed with migec v1.2.7. Using mixcr v2.1.11, UMI consensuses were aligned to TRA and TRB V and J templates and then assembled into clonotypes. Clonotypes were classified as expanded or contracted when called significant by both edgeR and NoisET, with noise models trained on biological replicates. For edgeR calls, the thresholds were a false discovery rate-adjusted p below 0.01 and a log2 fold-change of 1. As an exploratory analysis of dynamics, max-normalized trajectories of the 1000 most abundant clonotypes were examined with PCA combined with hierarchical clustering. Separately sequenced CD4+ and CD8+ repertoires were used to assign the CD4 or CD8 phenotype of responding clones. The raw public data were reprocessed by TCRdb itself: fastp quality trimming at Q25, MiXCR clonotype calling, in-frame beta chains only. Records with the same CDR3 protein are collapsed into one entry carrying the most frequent genes and DNA. TCRdb's processing, not the authors', yielded these V and J calls. Within this sample are roughly 160,000 distinct CDR3 sequences, with roughly 11% of them counted one time only. Approximately 3.8% of the sample goes to the ten largest clones.

The chain links TRBV4-3 with TRBJ2-3; TRBD2 could be the D gene, as 6 bases match. The source of this sequence is a man aged 18 to 30 who had mild COVID-19 (a few samples of this study predate the infection). The sample titles of this study are shuffled in the database, so cell type and time point are left out; the donor was told from shared clones. Sequencing input: PBMCs or a T cell subset sorted from them (not recorded which). The sequenced DNA is TGCGCCAGCAGCCAAGATTGGGCGGGGCCAGATACGCAGTATTTT. The encoded protein is CASSQDWAGPDTQYF.